The following is a TCR beta chain sequence with its context. No antigen is known for it. Trimming took off 5 bases at V and 7 bases at J, with 21 bases between the two ends. Germline V gene sequence: CDR1 MDHEN, CDR2 SYDVKM. The CDR3 totals 17 residues. Sequencing was performed with immunoSEQ multiplex PCR; in TCRdb, only in-frame clones are kept and a portion is missing. The sample yields approximately 70,000 clones, around 88% seen once. These data originate in a study of T cell responses to AZD1222 COVID-19 vaccine. The study, taken as a whole, reports: All repertoire sampling was performed exclusively after the peak T cell response. Donors were chiefly white British, with a greater number of females, and clonal diversity was perhaps underestimated. Receipt of two AZD1222 doses was followed by a rise in Spike-specific TCR breadth and depth.

This TCR derives from an adult who received the MenACWY meningococcal vaccine as a control. The chain couples TRBV28 to TRBJ1-6, with D tentatively TRBD1 (6 bases). The sample in question was peripheral blood, obtained 28 days after the second dose of the MenACWY control vaccine. The CDR3 nucleotides read TGTGCCAGCAGTCGCTCACTGGACAGTAGAGCGAATTCACCCCTCCACTTT. Translation gives CASSRSLDSRANSPLHF.